This T cell receptor beta chain emerged from a study of blood T cell repertoires in COVID-19. Study in general: Whether acute or convalescent, the COVID-19 samples came from the United States, Italy and Spain. PBMCs, B-cell-depleted T cells, or T cells provided the cDNA or gDNA that made up the material.

In the study's own analysis: Quantification of nucleated cells was approximated via reference gene primer amplification. Using immunoSEQ multiplex PCR, the repertoire was profiled, and TCRdb retains in-frame clones only, with some absent. The DNA was the basis for D and trimming; V, J and clone size are from that table. The sample contains more than 95,000 clones, roughly 82% of which appear only once. The CDR3 is made up of 13 amino acids. In germline, CDR1 is WNHNN, CDR2 SYGVQD (reference sequence). V was pared by 4 bases and J by 4 bases, with 8 bases between. V is TRBV10-1 and J is TRBJ2-1, with D tentatively TRBD1 (6 bases). This sequence was found in a man in his 60s with acute or convalescent COVID-19. Source material: peripheral blood. CDR3 in amino acids: CASSVDRYNEQFF. In DNA, the CDR3 is TGCGCCAGCAGTGTGGACAGATACAATGAGCAGTTCTTC.